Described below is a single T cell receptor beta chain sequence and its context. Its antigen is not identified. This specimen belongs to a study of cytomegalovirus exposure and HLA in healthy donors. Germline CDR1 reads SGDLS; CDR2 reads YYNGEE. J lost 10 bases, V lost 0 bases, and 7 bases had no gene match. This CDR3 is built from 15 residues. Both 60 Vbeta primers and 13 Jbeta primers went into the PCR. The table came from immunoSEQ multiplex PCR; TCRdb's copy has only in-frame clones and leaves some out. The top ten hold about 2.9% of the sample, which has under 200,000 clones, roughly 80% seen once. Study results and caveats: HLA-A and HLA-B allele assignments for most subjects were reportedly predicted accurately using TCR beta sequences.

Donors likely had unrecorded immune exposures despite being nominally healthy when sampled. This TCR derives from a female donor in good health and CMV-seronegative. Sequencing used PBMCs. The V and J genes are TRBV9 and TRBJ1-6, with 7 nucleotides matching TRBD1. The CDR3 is CASSVGTGPGSPLHF. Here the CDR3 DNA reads TGTGCCAGCAGCGTAGGGACAGGCCCGGGGTCACCCCTCCACTTT.